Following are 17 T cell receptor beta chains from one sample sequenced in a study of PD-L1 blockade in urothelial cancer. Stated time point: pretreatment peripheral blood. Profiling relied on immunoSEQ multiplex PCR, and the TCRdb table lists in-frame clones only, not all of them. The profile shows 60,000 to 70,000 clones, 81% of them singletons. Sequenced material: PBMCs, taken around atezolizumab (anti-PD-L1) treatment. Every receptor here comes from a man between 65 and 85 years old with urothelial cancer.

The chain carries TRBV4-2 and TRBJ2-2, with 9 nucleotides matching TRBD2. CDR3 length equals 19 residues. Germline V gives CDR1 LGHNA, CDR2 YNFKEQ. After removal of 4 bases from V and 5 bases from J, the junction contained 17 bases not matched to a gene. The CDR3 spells CASSPYMAAGGPDTGELFF. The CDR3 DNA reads TGTGCCAGCAGCCCCTATATGGCGGCGGGAGGGCCGGATACCGGGGAGCTGTTTTTT.

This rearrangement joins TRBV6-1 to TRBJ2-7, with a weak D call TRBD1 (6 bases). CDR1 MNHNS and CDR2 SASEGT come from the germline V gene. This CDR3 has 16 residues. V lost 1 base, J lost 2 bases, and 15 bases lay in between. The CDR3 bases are TGTGCCAGCAGTGAAGTTTGGGACATCACAACCTACGAGCAGTACTTC. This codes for CASSEVWDITTYEQYF.

In DNA form, the CDR3 reads TGTGCCAGCAGCGCGGACAGGGCCGACGTCGAGCAGTACTTC. Translation gives CASSADRADVEQYF. The J gene is TRBJ2-7, the V gene TRBV9; 8 nucleotides line up with TRBD1. The CDR3 sequence is 14 residues long. V lost 3 bases and J lost 6; bases outside the gene matches: 8. Germline CDR1 reads SGDLS; CDR2 reads YYNGEE. The complete variable domain, with remaining parts taken from reference TRBV9 and TRBJ2-7, reads DSGVTQTPKHLITATGQRVTLRCSPRSGDLSVYWYQQSLDQGLQFLIQYYNGEERAKGNILERFSAQQFPDLHSELNLSSLELGDSALYFCASSADRADVEQYFGPGTRLTVT.

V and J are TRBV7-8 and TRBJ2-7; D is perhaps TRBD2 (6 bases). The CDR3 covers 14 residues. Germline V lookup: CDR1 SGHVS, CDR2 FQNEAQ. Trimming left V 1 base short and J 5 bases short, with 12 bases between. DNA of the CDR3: TGTGCCAGCAGCTTAGTTGTGATAGCGGACGAGCAGTACTTC. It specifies CASSLVVIADEQYF.

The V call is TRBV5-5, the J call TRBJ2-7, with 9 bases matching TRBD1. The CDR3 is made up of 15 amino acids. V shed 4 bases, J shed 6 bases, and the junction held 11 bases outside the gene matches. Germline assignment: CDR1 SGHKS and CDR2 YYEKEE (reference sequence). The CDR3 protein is CASSPAGTGFGEQYF. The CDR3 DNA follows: TGTGCCAGCAGCCCAGCCGGGACAGGGTTTGGCGAGCAGTACTTC.

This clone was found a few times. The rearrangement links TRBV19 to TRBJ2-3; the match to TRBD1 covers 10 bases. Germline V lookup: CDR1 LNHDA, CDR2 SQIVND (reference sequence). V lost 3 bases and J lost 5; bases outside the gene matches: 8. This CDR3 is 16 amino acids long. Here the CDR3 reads CASSIRDRGDIDTQYF. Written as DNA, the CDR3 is TGTGCCAGTAGTATCAGGGACAGGGGAGATATAGATACGCAGTATTTT.

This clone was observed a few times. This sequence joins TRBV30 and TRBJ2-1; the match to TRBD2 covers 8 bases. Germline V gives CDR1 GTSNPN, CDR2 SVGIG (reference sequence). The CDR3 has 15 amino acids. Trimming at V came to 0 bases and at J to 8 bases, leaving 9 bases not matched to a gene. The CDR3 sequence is CAWSVGSGSFDEQFF. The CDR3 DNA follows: TGTGCCTGGAGTGTGGGCAGCGGGAGTTTCGATGAGCAGTTCTTC.

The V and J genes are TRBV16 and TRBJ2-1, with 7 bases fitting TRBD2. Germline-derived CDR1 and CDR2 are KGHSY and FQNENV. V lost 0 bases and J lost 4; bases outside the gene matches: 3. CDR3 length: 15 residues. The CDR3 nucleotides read TGTGCCAGCAGCCAATCGCCTAGCGGTTACAATGAGCAGTTCTTC. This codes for CASSQSPSGYNEQFF.

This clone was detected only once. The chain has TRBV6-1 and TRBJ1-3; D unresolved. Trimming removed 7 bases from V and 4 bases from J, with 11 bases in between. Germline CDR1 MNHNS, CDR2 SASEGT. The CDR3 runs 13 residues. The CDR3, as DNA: TGTGCCAGCACAGAATCCCCCGGAAACACCATATATTTT. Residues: CASTESPGNTIYF.

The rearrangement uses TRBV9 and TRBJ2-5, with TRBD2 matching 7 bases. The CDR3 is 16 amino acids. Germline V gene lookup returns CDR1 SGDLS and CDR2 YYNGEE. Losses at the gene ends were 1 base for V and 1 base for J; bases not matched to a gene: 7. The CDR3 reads CASSVKVAGPQETQYF. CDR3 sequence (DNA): TGTGCCAGCAGCGTAAAGGTAGCGGGCCCCCAAGAGACCCAGTACTTC.

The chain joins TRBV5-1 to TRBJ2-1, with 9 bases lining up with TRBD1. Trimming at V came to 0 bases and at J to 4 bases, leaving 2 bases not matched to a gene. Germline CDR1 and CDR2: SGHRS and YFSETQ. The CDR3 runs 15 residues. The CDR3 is CASSLGQGVYNEQFF. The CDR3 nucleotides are TGCGCCAGCAGCTTGGGACAGGGGGTGTACAATGAGCAGTTCTTC.

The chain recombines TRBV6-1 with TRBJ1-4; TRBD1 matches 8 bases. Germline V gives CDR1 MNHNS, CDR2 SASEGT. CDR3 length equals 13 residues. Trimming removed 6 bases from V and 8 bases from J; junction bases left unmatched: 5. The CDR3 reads CASRTGVVEKLFF. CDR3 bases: TGTGCCAGCAGGACAGGGGTTGTGGAAAAACTGTTTTTT.

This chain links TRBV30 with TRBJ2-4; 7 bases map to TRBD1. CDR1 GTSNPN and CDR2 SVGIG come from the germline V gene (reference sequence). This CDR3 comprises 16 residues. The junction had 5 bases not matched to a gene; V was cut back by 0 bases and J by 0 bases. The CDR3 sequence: CAWSVRDSKAKNIQYF. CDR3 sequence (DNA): TGTGCCTGGAGTGTAAGGGACAGCAAAGCCAAAAACATTCAGTACTTC. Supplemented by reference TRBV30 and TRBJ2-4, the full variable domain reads SQTIHQWPATLVQPVGSPLSLECTVEGTSNPNLYWYRQAAGRGLQLLFYSVGIGQISSEVPQNLSASRPQDRQFILSSKKLLLSDSGFYLCAWSVRDSKAKNIQYFGAGTRLSVL.

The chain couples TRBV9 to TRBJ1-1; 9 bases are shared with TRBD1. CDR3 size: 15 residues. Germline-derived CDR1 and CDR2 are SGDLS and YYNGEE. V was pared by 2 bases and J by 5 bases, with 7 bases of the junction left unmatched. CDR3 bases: TGTGCCAGCAGCGTGATTCCCGACAGGGGGACTGAAGCTTTCTTT. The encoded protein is CASSVIPDRGTEAFF.

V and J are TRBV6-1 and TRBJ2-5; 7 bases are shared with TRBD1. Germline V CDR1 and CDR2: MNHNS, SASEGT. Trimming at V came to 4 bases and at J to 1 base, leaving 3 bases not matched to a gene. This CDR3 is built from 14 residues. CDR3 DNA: TGTGCCAGCAGTGGACAGGGCCCCCAAGAGACCCAGTACTTC. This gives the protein CASSGQGPQETQYF.

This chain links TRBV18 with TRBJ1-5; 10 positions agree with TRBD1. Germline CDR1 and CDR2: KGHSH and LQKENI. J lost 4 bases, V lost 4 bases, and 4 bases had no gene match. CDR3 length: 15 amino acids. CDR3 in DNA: TGTGCCAGCTCACGGGACAGGGGAAGGAATCAGCCCCAGCATTTT. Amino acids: CASSRDRGRNQPQHF.

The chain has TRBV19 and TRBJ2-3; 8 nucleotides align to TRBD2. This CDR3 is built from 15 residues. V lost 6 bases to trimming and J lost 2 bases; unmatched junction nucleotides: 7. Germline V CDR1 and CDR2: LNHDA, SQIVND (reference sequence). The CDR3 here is CASSSSGRITDTQYF. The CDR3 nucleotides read TGTGCCAGTAGCTCTAGCGGGCGGATCACAGATACGCAGTATTTT.